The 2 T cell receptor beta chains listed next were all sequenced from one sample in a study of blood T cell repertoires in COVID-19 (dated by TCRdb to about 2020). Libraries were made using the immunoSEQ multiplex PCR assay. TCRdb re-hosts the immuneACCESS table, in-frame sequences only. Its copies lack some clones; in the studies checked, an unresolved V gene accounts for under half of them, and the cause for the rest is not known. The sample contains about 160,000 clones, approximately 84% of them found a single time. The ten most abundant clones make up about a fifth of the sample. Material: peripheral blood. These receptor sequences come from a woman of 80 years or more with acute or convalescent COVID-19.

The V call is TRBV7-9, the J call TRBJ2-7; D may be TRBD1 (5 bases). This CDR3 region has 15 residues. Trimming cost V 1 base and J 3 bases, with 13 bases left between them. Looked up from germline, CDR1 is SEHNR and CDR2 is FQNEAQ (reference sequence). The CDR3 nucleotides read TGTGCCAGCAGCTTAGGGGTAGGGCAGGGCTACGAGCAGTACTTC. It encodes CASSLGVGQGYEQYF.

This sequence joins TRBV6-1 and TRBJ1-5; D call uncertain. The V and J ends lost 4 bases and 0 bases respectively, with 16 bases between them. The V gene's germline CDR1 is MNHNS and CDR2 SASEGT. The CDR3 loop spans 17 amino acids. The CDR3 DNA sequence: TGTGCCAGCAGTGGAGTTAGCCGGTCAAATAGCAATCAGCCCCAGCATTTT. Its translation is CASSGVSRSNSNQPQHF.